The present entry profiles one TCR beta chain with its context. Template switching by 5'RACE produced TCR cDNA, adding a universal primer site and UMIs. MiXCR, applied by TCRdb to the 5' RACE reads, yields one record per CDR3 protein. The repertoire consists of about 630,000 distinct CDR3 sequences, with roughly an eighth occurring once and the leading ten covering about 15%. V lost 0 bases, J lost 7 bases, and 15 bases lay in between. The CDR3 loop spans 14 amino acids. Looked up from germline, CDR1 is GTSNPN and CDR2 is SVGIG (reference sequence). The sample originates from a study of T cells after yellow fever vaccination.

The clonotype comes from a man aged 30-40 years who received the YFV17D yellow fever vaccine. The gene calls are TRBV30 and TRBJ1-2; D is uncertain. The specimen comprised PBMCs, sampled on the day of the yellow fever booster vaccination. The CDR3 is CAWSVLPGLSGYTF. The CDR3, as DNA: TGTGCCTGGAGTGTACTGCCCGGCCTTAGTGGCTACACCTTC. Full variable domain (remainder filled in from reference TRBV30 and TRBJ1-2): SQTIHQWPATLVQPVGSPLSLECTVEGTSNPNLYWYRQAAGRGLQLLFYSVGIGQISSEVPQNLSASRPQDRQFILSSKKLLLSDSGFYLCAWSVLPGLSGYTFGSGTRLTVV.